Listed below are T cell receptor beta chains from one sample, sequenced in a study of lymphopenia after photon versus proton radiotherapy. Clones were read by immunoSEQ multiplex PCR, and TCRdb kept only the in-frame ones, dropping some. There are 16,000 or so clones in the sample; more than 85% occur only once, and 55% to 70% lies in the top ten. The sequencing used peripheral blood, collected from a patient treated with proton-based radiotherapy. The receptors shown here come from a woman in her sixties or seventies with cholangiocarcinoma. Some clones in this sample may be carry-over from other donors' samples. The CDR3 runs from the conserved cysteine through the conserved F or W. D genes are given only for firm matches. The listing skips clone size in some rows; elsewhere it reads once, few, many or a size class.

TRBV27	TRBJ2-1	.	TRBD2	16	CASSLKAGVSYNEQFF	TGTGCCAGCAGTTTGAAAGCGGGAGTCTCCTACAATGAGCAGTTCTTC
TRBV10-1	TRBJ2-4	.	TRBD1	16	CASSPGQGTAKNIQYF	TGCGCCAGCAGCCCCGGACAGGGGACGGCCAAAAACATTCAGTACTTC
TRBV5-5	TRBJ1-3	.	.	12	CASSESGNTIYF	TGTGCCAGCAGCGAATCAGGAAACACCATATATTTT
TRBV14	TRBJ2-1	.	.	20	CASSQIGSERFYPSYNEQFF	TGTGCCAGCAGCCAAATTGGTAGCGAGAGATTTTATCCCTCCTACAATGAGCAGTTCTTC
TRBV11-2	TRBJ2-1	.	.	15	CASSLGQGRNNEQFF	TGTGCCAGCAGCTTGGGTCAGGGAAGGAACAATGAGCAGTTCTTC
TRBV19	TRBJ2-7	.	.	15	CASRVRDTILYEQYF	TGTGCCAGTAGGGTCCGGGACACAATACTCTACGAGCAGTACTTC
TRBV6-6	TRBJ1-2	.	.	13	CASKEVPNYGYTF	TGTGCCAGCAAGGAGGTACCTAACTATGGCTACACCTTC
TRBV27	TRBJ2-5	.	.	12	CASSLYDGTQYF	TGTGCCAGCAGTTTGTACGATGGGACCCAGTACTTC
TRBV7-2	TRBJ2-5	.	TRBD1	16	CASSPRDRVYKETQYF	TGTGCCAGCAGCCCAAGGGACAGGGTCTACAAAGAGACCCAGTACTTC
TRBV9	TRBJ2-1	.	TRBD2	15	CASSGASGSYNEQFF	TGTGCCAGCAGCGGGGCTAGCGGAAGCTATAATGAGCAGTTCTTC
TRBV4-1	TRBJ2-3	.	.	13	CASSQGGVDTQYF	TGCGCCAGCAGCCAAGGGGGCGTTGATACGCAGTATTTT
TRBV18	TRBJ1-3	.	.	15	CASSPPSRSGNTIYF	TGTGCCAGCTCACCTCCCTCGAGGTCTGGAAACACCATATATTTT
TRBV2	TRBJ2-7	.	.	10	CATRLGAQHF	TGTGCCACCCGACTCGGCGCGCAGCACTTC
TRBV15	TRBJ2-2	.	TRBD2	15	CATSNLAGVAGELFF	TGTGCCACCAGCAATTTAGCGGGGGTCGCCGGGGAGCTGTTTTTT
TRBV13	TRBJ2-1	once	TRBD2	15	CASSPSGRNGLPGFF	TGTGCCAGCAGCCCGAGCGGGAGGAACGGCCTGCCGGGGTTCTTC
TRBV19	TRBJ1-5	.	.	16	CASTLGVGGGNQPQHF	TGTGCCAGTACCCTAGGTGTTGGGGGAGGGAATCAGCCCCAGCATTTT
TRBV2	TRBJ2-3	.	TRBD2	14	CASSTGGSTDTQYF	TGTGCCAGCAGTACGGGGGGTAGCACAGATACGCAGTATTTT
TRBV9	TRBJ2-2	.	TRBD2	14	CASSGRANTGELFF	TGTGCCAGCAGTGGGAGGGCCAACACCGGGGAGCTGTTTTTT
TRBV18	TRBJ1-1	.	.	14	CASSPTSMFSEAFF	TGTGCCAGCTCACCAACCTCAATGTTCTCTGAAGCTTTCTTT
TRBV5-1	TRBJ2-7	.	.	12	CASSLDFYEQYF	TGCGCCAGCAGCTTGGACTTCTACGAGCAGTACTTC
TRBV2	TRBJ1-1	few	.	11	CASLENTEAFF	TGTGCCAGCCTAGAGAACACTGAAGCTTTCTTT
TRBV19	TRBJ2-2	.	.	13	CASASPNTGELFF	TGTGCCAGCGCTTCTCCGAACACCGGGGAGCTGTTTTTT
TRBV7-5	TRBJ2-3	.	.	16	CASSLILAGPTDTQYF	TGTGCCAGCAGCTTAATCCTAGCGGGGCCCACAGATACGCAGTATTTT
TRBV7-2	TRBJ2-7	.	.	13	CASSLHSDYEQYF	TGTGCCAGCAGCTTACATTCGGATTACGAGCAGTACTTC